Below are 30 T cell receptor beta chains sequenced from a single sample in a study of shared clonotypes between healthy human individuals. Libraries were prepared by immunoSEQ multiplex PCR; TCRdb keeps only in-frame clonotypes and omits some of them. The sample holds 2 million to 2.5 million clones; approximately 96% are singletons and the top ten take over 0.1%. Sequenced input: naive CD4+ T cells sorted from blood. Subset specified: CD45RA+ positively selected. These receptor sequences come from a man between 18 and 35 years old in good health.

The CDR3 reads CASRGLAGASDTQYF. The CDR3 DNA reads as TGTGCCAGCAGGGGACTAGCGGGAGCATCAGATACGCAGTATTTT. V gene TRBV27 combines with J gene TRBJ2-3; 14 nucleotides line up with TRBD2. V was clipped by 6 bases and J by 4 bases; unmatched bases: 3. The CDR3 contains 15 residues. The germline V gene has CDR1 MNHEY and CDR2 SMNVEV (reference sequence).

The chain carries TRBV10-3 and TRBJ1-6; TRBD1 agrees at 7 bases. CDR1 ENHRY and CDR2 SYGVKD come from the germline V gene. V was pared by 3 bases and J by 10 bases, with 9 bases of the junction left unmatched. CDR3 length: 15 residues. The CDR3 nucleotides read TGTGCCATCAGTGAATTCGGTGGACAGGCCTCACCCCTCCACTTT. Amino acid sequence: CAISEFGGQASPLHF.

This sequence joins TRBV7-2 and TRBJ1-1, with TRBD1 as a possible D gene (6 bases). This CDR3 has 13 residues. Between the trimmed V and J ends, which lost 5 bases and 11 bases, there was a span of 18 bases. CDR1 and CDR2 (germline): SGHTA, FQGNSA. The CDR3 bases are TGTGCCAGCAGCCGGGACATTGGTGGAGTTGCTTTCTTT. This codes for CASSRDIGGVAFF.

Here the CDR3 reads CAWTLGRDGYTF. The CDR3 DNA follows: TGTGCCTGGACGCTCGGGCGGGACGGCTACACCTTC. The chain recombines TRBV30 with TRBJ1-2; D perhaps matches TRBD1 (5 bases). V lost 4 bases, J lost 8 bases, and 14 bases lay in between. Germline values: CDR1 GTSNPN, CDR2 SVGIG (reference sequence). The CDR3 is 12 amino acids.

This chain uses TRBV5-1 with TRBJ2-3, with TRBD2 identical over 7 bases. The ends lost 4 bases at V and 7 bases at J; junction bases unmatched: 12. CDR3 size: 15 residues. CDR1 is SGHRS and CDR2 is YFSETQ in the germline V gene. The CDR3 here is CASSPGTTTPHTQYF. CDR3 DNA: TGCGCCAGCAGCCCCGGGACTACAACCCCGCATACGCAGTATTTT. The full variable domain, with the rest looked up from reference TRBV5-1 and TRBJ2-3, is KAGVTQTPRYLIKTRGQQVTLSCSPISGHRSVSWYQQTPGQGLQFLFEYFSETQRNKGNFPGRFSGRQFSNSRSEMNVSTLELGDSALYLCASSPGTTTPHTQYFGPGTRLTVL.

This clone appeared once. The gene calls are TRBV12-5 and TRBJ2-2, with TRBD1 matching 7 bases. The CDR3 covers 16 residues. Unmatched junction bases numbered 5, after V lost 4 bases and J lost 0 bases. The germline gives CDR1 LGHNT, CDR2 FRNRAP. CDR3 sequence (DNA): TGTGCTAGTGGTTCGGCCACAGGGGCGAACACCGGGGAGCTGTTTTTT. It codes for CASGSATGANTGELFF.

This rearrangement joins TRBV7-9 to TRBJ1-1, with D perhaps TRBD1 (6 bases). Trimming stripped 2 bases from V and 4 bases from J, with 11 bases between. CDR1 and CDR2 from the germline V gene are SEHNR and FQNEAQ (reference sequence). The CDR3 has 14 amino acids. The CDR3 region has the DNA TGTGCCAGCAGCTTACCACAGGGAAGCACTGAAGCTTTCTTT. It encodes CASSLPQGSTEAFF. The entire variable domain, with the rest obtained from reference TRBV7-9 and TRBJ1-1, is as follows: DTGVSQNPRHKITKRGQNVTFRCDPISEHNRLYWYRQTLGQGPEFLTYFQNEAQLEKSRLLSDRFSAERPKGSFSTLEIQRTEQGDSAMYLCASSLPQGSTEAFFGQGTRLTVV.

The CDR3 nucleotides read TGTGCCAGCAGCACCAGCGGGAGTTCCTACAATGAGCAGTTCTTC. This gives the protein CASSTSGSSYNEQFF. The rearrangement links TRBV27 to TRBJ2-1; 8 bases align to TRBD2. V dropped 6 bases and J dropped 1; count of bases not matched to a gene: 5. This CDR3 has 15 residues. CDR1 and CDR2 (germline): MNHEY, SMNVEV (reference sequence).

The rearrangement links TRBV28 to TRBJ1-4; 9 bases fit TRBD1. After removal of 5 bases from V and 8 bases from J, the junction contained 12 bases not matched to a gene. The CDR3 has 16 residues. Germline V gives CDR1 MDHEN, CDR2 SYDVKM. The CDR3 DNA follows: TGTGCCAGCAGTGGACCGGGACAGGGACAAAAGGAAAAACTGTTTTTT. Its translation: CASSGPGQGQKEKLFF.

This chain connects TRBV11-2 to TRBJ2-7; a weak D match, TRBD1 (5 bases). The CDR3 loop spans 15 amino acids. Germline CDR1 reads SGHAT; CDR2 reads FQNNGV. V was pared by 0 bases and J by 0 bases, with 9 bases between. CDR3 amino acids: CASSLEQASSYEQYF. CDR3 DNA: TGTGCCAGCAGCTTAGAACAGGCCAGCTCCTACGAGCAGTACTTC.

The V gene is TRBV6-1, the J gene TRBJ2-3; D not certain. The ends were cut back, 1 base at V and 4 bases at J, with 21 bases in the middle. Germline assignment: CDR1 MNHNS and CDR2 SASEGT. The CDR3 loop spans 18 amino acids. The chain's CDR3 is CASSEVVGFSAVPDTQYF. CDR3 nucleotides: TGTGCCAGCAGTGAAGTCGTTGGGTTTTCAGCTGTCCCAGATACGCAGTATTTT.

This clone was counted a single time. The chain links TRBV10-3 to TRBJ1-5; D gene uncertain. The CDR3 sequence is 13 residues long. V was trimmed by 3 bases and J by 7 bases, leaving 10 bases between them. Per the germline V gene, CDR1 is ENHRY and CDR2 is SYGVKD. The DNA of the CDR3 is TGTGCCATCAGTGATAACCCCGAGCAGCCCCAGCATTTT. Translating gives CAISDNPEQPQHF.

The CDR3 DNA sequence: TGTGCCAGCAGCGACGGACTAGCGGGACCCTATCAGCAGTACTTC. It encodes CASSDGLAGPYQQYF. The chain couples TRBV14 to TRBJ2-7, with 12 positions matching TRBD2. Germline-derived CDR1 and CDR2 are SGHDN and FVKESK. This CDR3 region has 15 residues. V was clipped by 5 bases and J by 8 bases; unmatched bases: 10.

The V gene is TRBV11-2, the J gene TRBJ2-5; TRBD1 matches at 8 bases. V shed 4 bases, J shed 3 bases, and the junction held 1 base outside the gene matches. Germline V gives CDR1 SGHAT, CDR2 FQNNGV. The CDR3 contains 13 residues. The CDR3 DNA reads TGTGCCAGCAGCTGGACAGGGAAAGAGACCCAGTACTTC. This translates into CASSWTGKETQYF.

This chain uses TRBV28 with TRBJ2-7; possible D gene TRBD2, 7 bases. Germline CDR1 is MDHEN and CDR2 is SYDVKM. The CDR3 loop spans 14 amino acids. The V end was cut by 6 bases, the J end by 3 bases, with 15 bases between. CDR3 amino acids: CASRSGGGDYEQYF. CDR3 DNA sequence: TGTGCCAGCAGGTCCGGAGGGGGGGACTACGAGCAGTACTTC.

The gene calls are TRBV10-3 and TRBJ1-1; TRBD1 is a possible D gene (6 bases). Trimming shortened V by 6 bases and J by 6 bases, and 14 bases separated the two germline ends. Germline CDR1 ENHRY, CDR2 SYGVKD. This CDR3 has 13 amino acids. CDR3: CAISEIQGSEAFF. CDR3 sequence (DNA): TGTGCCATCAGCGAAATACAGGGCTCTGAAGCTTTCTTT.

V usage is TRBV21-1 and J usage is TRBJ2-3; the DNA was not compared with TRBD1, the D call given in the table. TRBV21-1 is a pseudogene locus. This CDR3 region has 16 residues. The CDR3 sequence: CASSPEGTGITDTQYF. In DNA form, the CDR3 reads TGTGCCAGCAGCCCAGAGGGGACAGGGATCACAGATACGCAGTATTTT.

The V call is TRBV7-2, the J call TRBJ2-1, with D unresolved. This CDR3 is built from 13 residues. The ends were cut back, 5 bases at V and 2 bases at J, with 7 bases in the middle. Germline V gene data show CDR1 as SGHTA and CDR2 as FQGNSA. CDR3 in amino acids: CASSPDPYNEQFF. The CDR3 DNA is TGTGCCAGCAGCCCCGACCCCTACAATGAGCAGTTCTTC.

The genes are TRBV11-2 and TRBJ2-3, with 8 bases aligning to TRBD2. With 5 bases clipped from V and 0 bases from J, the junction kept 13 bases outside the gene matches. This CDR3 spans 18 amino acids. CDR1 and CDR2 (germline): SGHAT, FQNNGV. This CDR3 is CASSLSGRRKSSTDTQYF. The CDR3 DNA reads as TGTGCCAGCAGCCTAAGCGGGAGACGGAAGAGTAGCACAGATACGCAGTATTTT.

Note on this clone: This sample includes further DNA sequences coding for the same CDR3. This chain uses TRBV29-1 with TRBJ2-7; perhaps TRBD2 as D (6 bases). This CDR3 contains 12 residues. V lost 3 bases and J lost 4, with 10 bases in between. Germline V CDR1 and CDR2: SQVTM, ANQGSEA. CDR3: CSVEEGRYEQYF. In DNA form, the CDR3 reads TGCAGCGTTGAGGAGGGAAGGTACGAGCAGTACTTC.

The V gene is TRBV7-8, the J gene TRBJ2-7; D remains ambiguous. Between the trimmed V and J ends, which lost 5 bases and 2 bases, there was a span of 13 bases. The germline V gene has CDR1 SGHVS and CDR2 FQNEAQ. This CDR3 is 14 amino acids long. CDR3 loop: CASSTGAITYEQYF. CDR3 coding DNA: TGTGCCAGCAGCACCGGAGCCATCACCTACGAGCAGTACTTC.

The genes are TRBV30 and TRBJ2-5; D perhaps matches TRBD1 (5 bases). Germline V CDR1 and CDR2: GTSNPN, SVGIG (reference sequence). The V end was cut by 1 base, the J end by 5 bases, with 14 bases between. This CDR3 is 14 amino acids long. CDR3: CAWSDRKEMETQYF. CDR3 in DNA: TGTGCCTGGAGTGACAGGAAGGAAATGGAGACCCAGTACTTC.

Of note for this clone: Other DNA sequences in this specimen translate into the identical CDR3. This chain links TRBV7-9 with TRBJ2-1; D unclear. Trimming shortened V by 1 base and J by 7 bases, and 11 bases separated the two germline ends. CDR1 is SEHNR and CDR2 is FQNEAQ in the germline V gene (reference sequence). This CDR3 region has 14 residues. The chain's CDR3 is CASSLGLAPNEQFF. CDR3 bases: TGTGCCAGCAGCTTAGGGTTAGCCCCTAATGAGCAGTTCTTC.

The V gene is TRBV6-5, the J gene TRBJ2-7; D is unclear. V lost 0 bases, J lost 0 bases, and 12 bases lay in between. The CDR3 spans 16 residues. CDR1 MNHEY and CDR2 SVGAGI come from the germline V gene. Here the CDR3 reads CASSYSMALSSYEQYF. The CDR3 bases are TGTGCCAGCAGTTACTCGATGGCGTTAAGCTCCTACGAGCAGTACTTC.

The chain joins TRBV14 to TRBJ2-1; D unclear. The CDR3 runs 15 residues. Germline assignment: CDR1 SGHDN and CDR2 FVKESK. V lost 0 bases and J lost 8, with 14 bases in between. In nucleotides, the CDR3 is TGTGCCAGCAGCCAAGACTGGGCCTGGATGGATGAGCAGTTCTTC. As protein: CASSQDWAWMDEQFF. The entire variable domain, with the rest obtained from reference TRBV14 and TRBJ2-1, is as follows: EAGVTQFPSHSVIEKGQTVTLRCDPISGHDNLYWYRRVMGKEIKFLLHFVKESKQDESGMPNNRFLAERTGGTYSTLKVQPAELEDSGVYFCASSQDWAWMDEQFFGPGTRLTVL.

A remark on this clone: The same CDR3 arises from other DNA sequences in this sample as well. V and J are TRBV19 and TRBJ1-1; D not resolved. CDR1 and CDR2 (germline): LNHDA, SQIVND (reference sequence). The CDR3 has 14 residues. The germline V and J ends were trimmed by 3 bases and 0 bases, with 8 bases remaining between them. The CDR3 DNA reads TGTGCCAGTAGTATGGGTCAGTTGAACACTGAAGCTTTCTTT. Translating it yields CASSMGQLNTEAFF. The full variable domain, completed using reference TRBV19 and TRBJ1-1, is DGGITQSPKYLFRKEGQNVTLSCEQNLNHDAMYWYRQDPGQGLRLIYYSQIVNDFQKGDIAEGYSVSREKKESFPLTVTSAQKNPTAFYLCASSMGQLNTEAFFGQGTRLTVV.

V is TRBV19 and J is TRBJ2-7; possibly TRBD1 for D (5 bases). The CDR3 has 14 residues. Between the trimmed V and J ends, which lost 9 bases and 0 bases, there was a span of 15 bases. CDR1 is LNHDA, CDR2 SQIVND, per germline (reference sequence). The CDR3 reads CASAGPLSSYEQYF. The CDR3 bases are TGTGCCAGCGCAGGGCCTCTTAGCTCCTACGAGCAGTACTTC. The variable domain in full, completed from reference TRBV19 and TRBJ2-7, reads DGGITQSPKYLFRKEGQNVTLSCEQNLNHDAMYWYRQDPGQGLRLIYYSQIVNDFQKGDIAEGYSVSREKKESFPLTVTSAQKNPTAFYLCASAGPLSSYEQYFGPGTRLTVT.

The rearrangement joins TRBV29-1 to TRBJ2-2; 10 bases map to TRBD1. The length of the CDR3 is 12 residues. The V segment lost 6 bases and the J segment 6 bases; nucleotides outside the gene matches: 1. From germline, CDR1 is SQVTM and CDR2 ANQGSEA. In DNA, the CDR3 is TGCAGCGTGGGGACAGGGGCCGGGGAGCTGTTTTTT. Amino acids: CSVGTGAGELFF.

The genes are TRBV5-1 and TRBJ1-1; D is unresolved. V lost 4 bases and J 0 bases, leaving 16 bases between the germline ends. The CDR3 spans 16 residues. Germline V CDR1 and CDR2: SGHRS, YFSETQ. As DNA, the CDR3 is TGCGCCAGCAGCCCCGGTGTAGGGCCCGTGAACACTGAAGCTTTCTTT. Protein sequence: CASSPGVGPVNTEAFF.

The chain links TRBV10-2 to TRBJ2-7; D perhaps matches TRBD2 (7 bases). The germline CDR1 and CDR2 sequences are WSHSY and SAAADI. This CDR3 region has 14 residues. V dropped 10 bases and J dropped 6 bases, with 22 bases sitting between them. The CDR3 region has the DNA TGCGCCACCAAGGGGGGGCTAGCGGTCTCCGAGCAGTACTTC. It translates to CATKGGLAVSEQYF.